This T cell receptor (beta chain) was found in a study of shared clonotypes between healthy human individuals. Across the study: Researchers assigned three CD4 naive, three CD4 memory, two CD8 naive and one CD8 memory plate to each donor. Study-wide results and caveats: Sampling included only blood; tissue repertoires likely differ.

A word on this clone: Its antigen is unidentified.

Germline lookup yields CDR1 MDHEN and CDR2 SYDVKM. The CDR3 sequence is 12 residues long. V lost 4 bases to trimming and J lost 2 bases, with 6 bases between them. Clones were sequenced by immunoSEQ multiplex PCR, and TCRdb holds only the in-frame ones, with some missing. The data show 1.6 million or so clones, approximately 98.5% seen once. The rearrangement joins TRBV28 to TRBJ2-7; D not certain. The sequencing sample was made of naive CD4+ T cells sorted from blood. The subset denotes: CD45RA+ positively selected. This receptor was obtained from a man aged 30-40 years in good health. The CDR3 is CASSSSAYEQYF. DNA for the CDR3: TGTGCCAGCAGTTCGTCGGCCTACGAGCAGTACTTC.